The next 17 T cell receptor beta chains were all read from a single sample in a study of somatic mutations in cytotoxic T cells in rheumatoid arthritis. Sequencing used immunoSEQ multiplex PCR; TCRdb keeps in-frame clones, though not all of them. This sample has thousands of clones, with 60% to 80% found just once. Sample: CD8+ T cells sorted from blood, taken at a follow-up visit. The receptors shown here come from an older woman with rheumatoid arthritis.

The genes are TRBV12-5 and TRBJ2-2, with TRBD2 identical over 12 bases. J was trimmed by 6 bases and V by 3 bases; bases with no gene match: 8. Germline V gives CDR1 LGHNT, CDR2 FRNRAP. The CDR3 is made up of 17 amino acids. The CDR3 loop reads CASGFRTSGTGAGELFF. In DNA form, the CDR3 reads TGTGCTAGTGGTTTCCGGACTAGCGGGACGGGGGCCGGGGAGCTGTTTTTT.

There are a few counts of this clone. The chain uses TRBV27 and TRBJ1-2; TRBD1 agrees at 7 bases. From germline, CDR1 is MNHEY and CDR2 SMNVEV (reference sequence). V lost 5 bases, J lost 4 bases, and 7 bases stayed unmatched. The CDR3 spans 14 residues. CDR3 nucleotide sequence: TGTGCCAGCAGTCTGTCCAGGGGGACCTATGGCTACACCTTC. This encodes CASSLSRGTYGYTF.

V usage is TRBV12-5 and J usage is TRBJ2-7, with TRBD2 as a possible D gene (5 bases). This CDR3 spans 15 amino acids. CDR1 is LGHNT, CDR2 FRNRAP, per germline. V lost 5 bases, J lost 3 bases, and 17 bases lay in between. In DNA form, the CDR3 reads TGTGCTAGTGGTGGACCCGGTGTGAGGGACTACGAGCAGTACTTC. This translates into CASGGPGVRDYEQYF.

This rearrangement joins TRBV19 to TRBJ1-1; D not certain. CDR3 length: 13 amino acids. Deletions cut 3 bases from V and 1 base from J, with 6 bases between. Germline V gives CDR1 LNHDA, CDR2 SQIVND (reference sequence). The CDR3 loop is CASSMGWNTEAFF. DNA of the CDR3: TGTGCCAGTAGTATGGGATGGAACACTGAAGCTTTCTTT.

The CDR3 protein is CASTLSGRDDYNEQFF. For the CDR3, the DNA is TGCGCCAGCACCCTTAGCGGGAGAGACGACTACAATGAGCAGTTCTTC. V gene TRBV4-1 combines with J gene TRBJ2-1; 9 bases align to TRBD2. This CDR3 spans 16 amino acids. From germline, CDR1 is MGHRA and CDR2 YSYEKL. V shed 7 bases, J shed 3 bases, and the junction held 10 bases outside the gene matches.

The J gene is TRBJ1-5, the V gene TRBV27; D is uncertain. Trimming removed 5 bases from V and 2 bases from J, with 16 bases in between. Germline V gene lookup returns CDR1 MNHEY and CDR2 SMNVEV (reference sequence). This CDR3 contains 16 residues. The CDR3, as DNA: TGTGCCAGCAGTCTTATCAGTTTGAAGGGCAATCAGCCCCAGCATTTT. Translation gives CASSLISLKGNQPQHF.

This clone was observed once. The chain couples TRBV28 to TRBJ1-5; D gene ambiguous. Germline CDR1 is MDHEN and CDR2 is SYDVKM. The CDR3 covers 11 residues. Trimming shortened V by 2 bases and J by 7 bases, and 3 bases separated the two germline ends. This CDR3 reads CASSLAQPQHF. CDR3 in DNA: TGTGCCAGCAGTTTAGCCCAGCCCCAGCATTTT.

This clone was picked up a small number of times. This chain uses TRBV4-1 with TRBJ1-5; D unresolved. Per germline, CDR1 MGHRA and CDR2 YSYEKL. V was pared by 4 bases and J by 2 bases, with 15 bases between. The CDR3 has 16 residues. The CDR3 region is CASSPSTGWGNQPQHF. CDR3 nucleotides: TGCGCCAGCAGCCCGTCGACCGGCTGGGGCAATCAGCCCCAGCATTTT.

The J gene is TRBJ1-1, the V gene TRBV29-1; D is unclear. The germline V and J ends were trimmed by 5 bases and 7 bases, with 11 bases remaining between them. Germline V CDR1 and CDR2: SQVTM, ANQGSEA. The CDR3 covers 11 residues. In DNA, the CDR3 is TGCAGCGTTATCGGGGAAGGTGAAGCTTTCTTT. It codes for CSVIGEGEAFF. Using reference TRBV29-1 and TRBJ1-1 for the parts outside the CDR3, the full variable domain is SAVISQKPSRDICQRGTSLTIQCQVDSQVTMMFWYRQQPGQSLTLIATANQGSEATYESGFVIDKFPISRPNLTFSTLTVSNMSPEDSSIYLCSVIGEGEAFFGQGTRLTVV.

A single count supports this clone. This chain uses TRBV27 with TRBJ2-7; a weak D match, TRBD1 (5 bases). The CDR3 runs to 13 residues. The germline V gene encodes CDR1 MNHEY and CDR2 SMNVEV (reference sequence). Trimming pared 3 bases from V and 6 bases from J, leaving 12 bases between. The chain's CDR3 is CASSLAGLSEQYF. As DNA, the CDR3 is TGTGCCAGCAGTTTGGCAGGGTTAAGCGAGCAGTACTTC.

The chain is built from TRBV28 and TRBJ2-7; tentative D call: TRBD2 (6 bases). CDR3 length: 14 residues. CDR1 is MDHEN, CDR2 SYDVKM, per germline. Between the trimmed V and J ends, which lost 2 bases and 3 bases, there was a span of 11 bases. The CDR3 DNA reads TGTGCCAGCAGTTTAGAGAGGAGGGGCTACGAGCAGTACTTC. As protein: CASSLERRGYEQYF.

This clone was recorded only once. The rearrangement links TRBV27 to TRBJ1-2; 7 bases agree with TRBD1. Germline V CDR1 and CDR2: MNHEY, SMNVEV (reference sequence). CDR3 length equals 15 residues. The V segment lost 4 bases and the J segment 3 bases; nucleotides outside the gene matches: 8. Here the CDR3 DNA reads TGTGCCAGCAGTTATACAGGGGAGGTTGACTATGGCTACACCTTC. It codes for CASSYTGEVDYGYTF.

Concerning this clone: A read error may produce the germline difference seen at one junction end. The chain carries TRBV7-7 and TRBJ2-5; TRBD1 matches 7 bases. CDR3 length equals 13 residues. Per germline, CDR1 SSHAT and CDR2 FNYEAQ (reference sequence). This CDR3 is CASSTGVVETQYF. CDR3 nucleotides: TGTGCTAGCAGTACAGGGGTGGTAGAGACCCAGTACTTC. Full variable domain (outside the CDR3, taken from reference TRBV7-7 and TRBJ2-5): GAGVSQSPRYKVTKRGQDVTLRCDPISSHATLYWYQQALGQGPEFLTYFNYEAQPDKSGLPSDRFSAERPEGSISTLTIQRTEQRDSAMYRCASSTGVVETQYFGPGTRLLVL.

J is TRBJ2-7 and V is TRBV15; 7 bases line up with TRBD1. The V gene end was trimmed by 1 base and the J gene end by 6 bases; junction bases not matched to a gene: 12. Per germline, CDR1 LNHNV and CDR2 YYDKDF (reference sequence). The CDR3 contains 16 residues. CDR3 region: CATSRGAGTEDIEQYF. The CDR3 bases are TGTGCCACCAGCAGAGGGGCCGGGACAGAAGACATCGAGCAGTACTTC.

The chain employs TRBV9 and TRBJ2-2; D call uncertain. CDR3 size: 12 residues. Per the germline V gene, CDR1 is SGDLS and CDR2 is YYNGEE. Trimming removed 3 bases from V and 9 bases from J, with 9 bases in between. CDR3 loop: CASSAGRRELFF. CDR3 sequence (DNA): TGTGCCAGCAGCGCTGGAAGGCGGGAGCTGTTTTTT.

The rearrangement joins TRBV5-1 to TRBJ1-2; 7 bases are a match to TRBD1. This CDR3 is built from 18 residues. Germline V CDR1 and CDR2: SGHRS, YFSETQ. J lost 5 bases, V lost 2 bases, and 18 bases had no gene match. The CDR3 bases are TGCGCCAGCAGCTTACGGGACAGCCCAGGCCCAGGGGGATATGGCTACACCTTC. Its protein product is CASSLRDSPGPGGYGYTF.

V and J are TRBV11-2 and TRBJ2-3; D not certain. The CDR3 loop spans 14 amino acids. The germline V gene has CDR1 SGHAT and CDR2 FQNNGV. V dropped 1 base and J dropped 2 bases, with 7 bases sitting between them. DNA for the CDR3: TGTGCCAGCAGCTTAGCCCCCCCCACAGATACGCAGTATTTT. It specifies CASSLAPPTDTQYF.